These 21 T cell receptor beta chains were sequenced from one sample in a study of naive and memory T cell subsets. Whole-study findings and limits: Possibly reflecting memory cells re-expressing CD45RA, a few larger clonotypes occurred in naive repertoires, especially CD8.

These receptors' targets are unknown. Two oligonucleotides, mixed equimolar, formed the beta constant-region primer covering TRBC1 and TRBC2. Ligated cDNA was amplified by four rounds of PCR with nested alpha and beta constant-region primers and SP2. TCRdb re-derived calls from the UMI-ligation and nested PCR reads in MiXCR, one entry per CDR3 protein. The sample records over 110,000 distinct CDR3 sequences, approximately 20% being singletons. The sequencing sample was made of naive CD8+ T cells from blood. Source of these receptors: a human donor in good health.

The rearrangement links TRBV28 to TRBJ2-3, with D possibly TRBD2 on 5 matching bases. The CDR3 is 14 residues long. The germline gives CDR1 MDHEN, CDR2 SYDVKM. V was trimmed by 5 bases and J by 9 bases, leaving 18 bases between them. Written as DNA, the CDR3 is TGTGCCAGCAGTCTCGACGGGGTGACGAGAACGCAGTATTTT. It encodes CASSLDGVTRTQYF.

This clonotype was counted only a few times. This chain links TRBV14 with TRBJ2-1, with D possibly matching TRBD1 (6 bases). Trimming stripped 0 bases from V and 2 bases from J, with 11 bases between. Germline-derived CDR1 and CDR2 are SGHDN and FVKESK. The CDR3 extends over 16 amino acids. CDR3 bases: TGTGCCAGCAGCCAAGATCCAGGGGTGGCCTACAATGAGCAGTTCTTC. Translating it yields CASSQDPGVAYNEQFF. Variable domain in full (rest from reference TRBV14 and TRBJ2-1): EAGVTQFPSHSVIEKGQTVTLRCDPISGHDNLYWYRRVMGKEIKFLLHFVKESKQDESGMPNNRFLAERTGGTYSTLKVQPAELEDSGVYFCASSQDPGVAYNEQFFGPGTRLTVL.

V gene TRBV28 combines with J gene TRBJ2-7, with a possible D match to TRBD2 (6 bases). Trimming left V 6 bases short and J 2 bases short, with 14 bases between. The CDR3 extends over 14 amino acids. Germline V gene lookup returns CDR1 MDHEN and CDR2 SYDVKM. CDR3 sequence (DNA): TGTGCCAGCAGGCCCTCGGGAGTCGCCTACGAGCAGTACTTC. Translated, it gives CASRPSGVAYEQYF.

V and J are TRBV4-1 and TRBJ2-1; the D gene is possibly TRBD2 (5 bases). The CDR3 is 13 residues long. The germline V and J ends were trimmed by 5 bases and 8 bases, with 13 bases remaining between them. Germline CDR1 and CDR2: MGHRA and YSYEKL. The CDR3 sequence: CASSYGIWDEQFF. The CDR3 DNA is TGCGCCAGCAGCTACGGGATCTGGGATGAGCAGTTCTTC.

This chain links TRBV9 with TRBJ2-6; 8 bases fit TRBD1. This CDR3 contains 15 residues. J lost 4 bases, V lost 2 bases, and 2 bases had no gene match. CDR1 and CDR2 (germline): SGDLS, YYNGEE. In DNA, the CDR3 is TGTGCCAGCAGCGTGACAGGGGACGGGGCCAACGTCCTGACTTTC. It yields the protein CASSVTGDGANVLTF.

V is TRBV12-3 or TRBV12-4 and J is TRBJ2-3; D is unclear. The CDR3 consists of 13 residues. The germline V and J ends were trimmed by 6 bases and 0 bases, with 7 bases remaining between them. The CDR3 DNA sequence: TGTGCCAGCAGACCCATCAGCACAGATACGCAGTATTTT. Amino acids: CASRPISTDTQYF.

V usage is TRBV28 and J usage is TRBJ1-3, with D possibly being TRBD1 (5 bases). Germline V lookup: CDR1 MDHEN, CDR2 SYDVKM. This CDR3 is 16 amino acids long. V was clipped by 8 bases and J by 2 bases, with 19 bases between them. The CDR3 reads CASSNPGRDPGNTIYF. For the CDR3, the DNA is TGTGCCAGCTCCAACCCTGGCAGGGACCCTGGAAACACCATATATTTT. Together with reference TRBV28 and TRBJ1-3, the CDR3 gives the full variable domain: DVKVTQSSRYLVKRTGEKVFLECVQDMDHENMFWYRQDPGLGLRLIYFSYDVKMKEKGDIPEGYSVSREKKERFSLILESASTNQTSMYLCASSNPGRDPGNTIYFGEGSWLTVV.

This clonotype came up many times. The J gene is TRBJ1-2, the V gene TRBV5-4; 8 bases agree with TRBD1. Germline-derived CDR1 and CDR2 are SGHNT and YYREEE (reference sequence). The CDR3 is 13 amino acids. V gave up 4 bases and J gave up 7 bases; unmatched junction bases: 6. The DNA of the CDR3 is TGTGCCAGCAGCCCGAGAACAGGGGGTGGCTACACCTTC. It specifies CASSPRTGGGYTF.

This clonotype appeared a few times. The chain has TRBV27 and TRBJ2-7; TRBD2 might be the D (6 bases). This CDR3 has 14 residues. With 4 bases removed from V and 2 bases from J, the gap between germline ends came to 12 bases. CDR1 and CDR2 from the germline V gene are MNHEY and SMNVEV (reference sequence). The CDR3 here is CASSSPGLAYEQYF. CDR3 coding DNA: TGTGCCAGCAGTTCCCCGGGACTCGCCTACGAGCAGTACTTC.

V is TRBV20-1 and J is TRBJ2-7; 7 bases align to TRBD2. CDR1 is DFQATT, CDR2 SNEGSKA, per germline (reference sequence). Unmatched junction bases numbered 7, after V lost 6 bases and J lost 2 bases. The CDR3 spans 13 residues. The CDR3 loop is CSAAGDAAYEQYF. CDR3 bases: TGCAGTGCCGCGGGGGACGCCGCCTACGAGCAGTACTTC.

The chain joins TRBV6-2 or TRBV6-3 to TRBJ2-5; 7 bases line up with TRBD1. V was clipped by 8 bases and J by 3 bases; unmatched bases: 15. The CDR3 spans 16 residues. The germline gives CDR1 MNHEY, CDR2 SVGEGT. Here the CDR3 DNA reads TGTGCCAGCCGTCCTCGCCCAGGGACAGCCGAAGAGACCCAGTACTTC. Translated: CASRPRPGTAEETQYF.

CDR3 in amino acids: CASSAGLTYEQYF. The CDR3 DNA follows: TGTGCCAGCAGCGCGGGACTCACCTACGAGCAGTACTTC. The chain links TRBV13 to TRBJ2-7; D is perhaps TRBD2 (6 bases). Germline V lookup: CDR1 PRHDT, CDR2 FYEKMQ (reference sequence). The CDR3 totals 13 residues. Trimming stripped 5 bases from V and 2 bases from J, with 10 bases between. The entire variable domain, with the rest obtained from reference TRBV13 and TRBJ2-7, is as follows: AAGVIQSPRHLIKEKRETATLKCYPIPRHDTVYWYQQGPGQDPQFLISFYEKMQSDKGSIPDRFSAQQFSDYHSELNMSSLELGDSALYFCASSAGLTYEQYFGPGTRLTVT.

This clonotype was recorded many times. This sequence joins TRBV20-1 and TRBJ1-4, with D possibly being TRBD1 (5 bases). V was trimmed by 6 bases and J by 0 bases, leaving 11 bases between them. Germline V CDR1 and CDR2: DFQATT, SNEGSKA (reference sequence). This CDR3 region has 14 residues. The CDR3 region has the DNA TGCAGTGCCCGTGACAGCGCAACTAATGAAAAACTGTTTTTT. As protein: CSARDSATNEKLFF.

A few counts support this clonotype. V usage is TRBV28 and J usage is TRBJ2-3, with a weak D call TRBD2 (5 bases). Per the germline V gene, CDR1 is MDHEN and CDR2 is SYDVKM. The ends were cut back, 4 bases at V and 1 base at J, with 18 bases in the middle. CDR3 length: 17 residues. CDR3 in amino acids: CASSSPSGNDGTDTQYF. The CDR3 bases are TGTGCCAGCAGTTCCCCCTCCGGGAACGATGGCACAGATACGCAGTATTTT.

V usage is TRBV6-5 and J usage is TRBJ1-5; the D is unclear. Trimming removed 2 bases from V and 5 bases from J, with 7 bases in between. This CDR3 has 13 residues. Per the germline V gene, CDR1 is MNHEY and CDR2 is SVGAGI. The CDR3 loop is CASSYRVDQPQHF. CDR3 DNA sequence: TGTGCCAGCAGTTACAGGGTGGATCAGCCCCAGCATTTT.

This clonotype was detected only a few times. J is TRBJ2-3 and V is TRBV13; D is ambiguous. CDR1 and CDR2 (germline): PRHDT, FYEKMQ (reference sequence). The CDR3 has 13 residues. V dropped 4 bases and J dropped 4 bases, with 9 bases sitting between them. The CDR3: CASSSSESDTQYF. The CDR3 DNA reads as TGTGCCAGCAGCTCCTCGGAGTCAGATACGCAGTATTTT.

This clonotype showed up just a few times. The V call is TRBV28, the J call TRBJ2-2; D not resolved. Trimming stripped 0 bases from V and 3 bases from J, with 2 bases between. Germline CDR1 and CDR2: MDHEN and SYDVKM. The CDR3 is made up of 13 amino acids. The CDR3 protein is CASSLWDTGELFF. As DNA, the CDR3 is TGTGCCAGCAGTTTATGGGACACCGGGGAGCTGTTTTTT.

The genes are TRBV28 and TRBJ1-5, with D possibly TRBD1 on 5 matching bases. Germline V CDR1 and CDR2: MDHEN, SYDVKM. V lost 10 bases to trimming and J lost 3 bases, with 16 bases between them. This CDR3 has 14 residues. CDR3 residues: CATSSRASNQPQHF. In DNA form, the CDR3 reads TGTGCCACTTCTTCCAGGGCTTCCAATCAGCCCCAGCATTTT.

CDR3 nucleotide sequence: TGTGCCAGCAGGCCTAGATACAATGAGCAGTTCTTC. As protein: CASRPRYNEQFF. The J gene is TRBJ2-1, the V gene TRBV28, with D uncertain. V was shortened by 6 bases and J by 4 bases, with 7 bases between the two germline ends. CDR1 and CDR2 from the germline V gene are MDHEN and SYDVKM. This CDR3 spans 12 amino acids.

In its sample, this clonotype was seen a few times. V and J are TRBV4-3 and TRBJ2-1; D is possibly TRBD2 (6 bases). The CDR3 sequence is 16 residues long. CDR1 is LGHNA and CDR2 is YSLEER in the germline V gene. Trimming left V 1 base short and J 2 bases short, with 12 bases between. CDR3 sequence (DNA): TGCGCCAGCAGCCAAGGAGGAGGGTTCGCCTACAATGAGCAGTTCTTC. It is translated as CASSQGGGFAYNEQFF.

The genes are TRBV7-6 and TRBJ2-1; TRBD1 agrees at 8 bases. Germline V gives CDR1 SGHVS, CDR2 FNYEAQ. This CDR3 comprises 17 residues. V trimming: 0 bases; J trimming: 8 bases; junction bases outside the gene matches: 12. In DNA form, the CDR3 reads TGTGCCAGCAGCTTAGCCCTGGACAGGGTTGATTCCGATGAGCAGTTCTTC. Translating gives CASSLALDRVDSDEQFF.